A single sample is the source of the 31 T cell receptor beta chains below, sequenced in a study of post-analysis software for immune sequencing data. Study-level points and caveats: Among 5 or 6 TRBV segments more frequent in patients than controls were TRBV5-6, TRBV5-1 and TRBV20-1.

No antigen has been identified for these receptors. Each TCR beta cDNA library carried unique molecular identifiers. TCRdb recomputed calls from the PCR reads with MiXCR, one row per CDR3 protein. The profile shows some 450,000 distinct CDR3 sequences, roughly 45% of them singletons. The sequenced material came from blood. The source is a girl aged 5-17 years with multiple sclerosis.

V usage is TRBV24-1 and J usage is TRBJ2-3, with D tentatively TRBD2 (6 bases). CDR1 and CDR2 (germline): KGHDR, SFDVKD. Trimming pared 7 bases from V and 4 bases from J, leaving 14 bases between. The CDR3 covers 14 residues. The CDR3 nucleotides are TGTGCCACCAGAAACGGGAGATCGGCAGATACGCAGTATTTT. This translates into CATRNGRSADTQYF.

The J gene is TRBJ1-2, the V gene TRBV28; 10 bases match TRBD1. This CDR3 has 15 residues. V shed 5 bases, J shed 8 bases, and the junction held 11 bases outside the gene matches. Germline assignment: CDR1 MDHEN and CDR2 SYDVKM. The CDR3 region is CASSLRTGGLSGYTF. In DNA form, the CDR3 reads TGTGCCAGCAGTCTCAGGACAGGGGGGCTATCGGGCTACACCTTC.

This clonotype was counted a few times. The gene calls are TRBV5-4 and TRBJ2-7; 11 bases are shared with TRBD2. CDR3 length: 17 residues. After removal of 0 bases from V and 1 base from J, the junction contained 6 bases not matched to a gene. The germline V gene has CDR1 SGHNT and CDR2 YYREEE (reference sequence). CDR3 nucleotides: TGTGCCAGCAGCTTGGGGGGGACTAGCGGACTATCCTACGAGCAGTACTTC. This encodes CASSLGGTSGLSYEQYF. Combining the CDR3 with reference TRBV5-4 and TRBJ2-7 gives the whole variable domain ETGVTQSPTHLIKTRGQQVTLRCSSQSGHNTVSWYQQALGQGPQFIFQYYREEENGRGNFPPRFSGLQFPNYSSELNVNALELDDSALYLCASSLGGTSGLSYEQYFGPGTRLTVT.

This clonotype showed up just a few times. V and J are TRBV4-3 and TRBJ2-1; 12 bases fit TRBD2. The trim removed 4 bases at V and 5 bases at J, leaving 15 bases unmatched. Per the germline V gene, CDR1 is LGHNA and CDR2 is YSLEER. The CDR3 runs to 19 residues. The CDR3 loop reads CASSRRLAGAGGLDNEQFF. The DNA of the CDR3 is TGCGCCAGCAGCCGGAGACTAGCGGGAGCCGGTGGGTTGGACAATGAGCAGTTCTTC.

Ten or more counts support this clonotype. The rearrangement links TRBV29-1 to TRBJ2-5, with a possible D match to TRBD1 (6 bases). Trimming left V 1 base short and J 1 base short, with 13 bases between. The CDR3 sequence is 15 residues long. CDR1 is SQVTM and CDR2 is ANQGSEA in the germline V gene. CDR3 DNA sequence: TGCAGCGTTGAAGGGGGGCCATCCACCCAAGAGACCCAGTACTTC. Its translation: CSVEGGPSTQETQYF.

This clonotype appeared a single time. The genes are TRBV27 and TRBJ1-2; 9 nucleotides align to TRBD1. Trimming cost V 5 bases and J 7 bases; bases outside gene matches: 2. The length of the CDR3 is 12 residues. The V gene's germline CDR1 is MNHEY and CDR2 SMNVEV (reference sequence). The DNA of the CDR3 is TGTGCCAGCAGTAAGGACAGGGGTGGCTACACCTTC. Protein: CASSKDRGGYTF.

V usage is TRBV6-1 and J usage is TRBJ2-2; TRBD1 matches 12 bases. The germline CDR1 and CDR2 sequences are MNHNS and SASEGT. The J segment lost 4 bases and the V segment lost 5 bases, leaving 8 bases of the junction unmatched. The CDR3 totals 17 residues. CDR3 in DNA: TGTGCCAGCAGTCTGCCCGGGACAGGGGGCTCCACCGGGGAGCTGTTTTTT. This encodes CASSLPGTGGSTGELFF.

This clonotype was recorded a few times. The chain is built from TRBV28 and TRBJ2-3, with a possible D match to TRBD1 (7 bases). CDR1 MDHEN and CDR2 SYDVKM come from the germline V gene. CDR3 length: 15 residues. V was shortened by 5 bases and J by 3 bases, with 15 bases between the two germline ends. CDR3 in amino acids: CASSVLAGGTDTQYF. The CDR3 DNA follows: TGTGCCAGCAGTGTACTAGCAGGGGGTACAGATACGCAGTATTTT.

This clonotype occurred a few times. This chain joins TRBV29-1 and TRBJ2-1, with D perhaps TRBD2 (6 bases). Between the trimmed V and J ends, which lost 4 bases and 7 bases, there was a span of 11 bases. The CDR3 covers 12 residues. In germline, CDR1 is SQVTM, CDR2 ANQGSEA. The CDR3 DNA follows: TGCAGCGTTGTGGAGGGCGGGAATGAGCAGTTCTTC. Its protein product is CSVVEGGNEQFF.

The V call is TRBV29-1, the J call TRBJ2-7, with D tentatively TRBD1 (7 bases). The V and J ends lost 5 bases and 0 bases respectively, with 17 bases between them. The CDR3 is 15 residues long. Looked up from germline, CDR1 is SQVTM and CDR2 is ANQGSEA. In DNA, the CDR3 is TGCAGCGTTCAAAAACAGGGGAGGCTCTCCTACGAGCAGTACTTC. This sequence encodes CSVQKQGRLSYEQYF.

The V call is TRBV28, the J call TRBJ2-7, with D unresolved. The germline V gene has CDR1 MDHEN and CDR2 SYDVKM. There are 14 residues in the CDR3. V lost 2 bases, J lost 0 bases, and 8 bases lay in between. The CDR3 loop reads CASSLRAASYEQYF. CDR3 sequence (DNA): TGTGCCAGCAGTTTAAGGGCAGCCTCCTACGAGCAGTACTTC.

The V call is TRBV7-9, the J call TRBJ2-5, with 9 bases lining up with TRBD2. TRBJ2-7 explains the end of the DNA better; the J call may be wrong. The CDR3 is 15 residues long. Looked up from germline, CDR1 is SEHNR and CDR2 is FQNEAQ (reference sequence). CDR3 coding DNA: TGTGCCAGCAGCAGTAGCGGGAGTGCCCCCCACGAGCAGTACTTC. This codes for CASSSSGSAPHEQYF.

The chain joins TRBV20-1 to TRBJ2-7; D call uncertain. Per the germline V gene, CDR1 is DFQATT and CDR2 is SNEGSKA (reference sequence). Trimming took 4 bases from V and 3 from J, leaving 1 base between them. The CDR3 contains 9 residues. The CDR3 is CSANYEQYF. The CDR3 DNA sequence: TGCAGTGCTAACTACGAGCAGTACTTC.

This clonotype occurred a few times. This chain links TRBV7-2 with TRBJ1-2; TRBD1 might be the D (5 bases). V shed 5 bases and J shed 2 bases, with 12 bases lying between them. Looked up from germline, CDR1 is SGHTA and CDR2 is FQGNSA. CDR3 length: 14 residues. CDR3 coding DNA: TGTGCCAGCAGCCGAAACACAGGCAACTATGGCTACACCTTC. Its translation: CASSRNTGNYGYTF.

This clonotype was detected only a few times. This sequence joins TRBV6-2 or TRBV6-3 and TRBJ2-1; 16 positions match TRBD2. The CDR3 sequence is 17 residues long. The germline gives CDR1 MNHEY, CDR2 SVGEGT. The trim removed 10 bases at V and 3 bases at J, leaving 9 bases unmatched. CDR3 DNA: TGTGCCACTCTGGGACTAGCGGGAGGGCCGTACTACAATGAGCAGTTCTTC. Translation: CATLGLAGGPYYNEQFF.

The CDR3 DNA is TGCAGCGTTAGCGGGGCCTACAATGAGCAGTTCTTC. Residues: CSVSGAYNEQFF. The rearrangement joins TRBV29-1 to TRBJ2-1; 7 bases fit TRBD2. CDR1 is SQVTM, CDR2 ANQGSEA, per germline. The CDR3 covers 12 residues. The V and J ends lost 5 bases and 2 bases, in that order; junction bases with no gene match: 0.

The chain is built from TRBV7-8 and TRBJ2-1, with 14 bases that match TRBD2. This CDR3 has 16 residues. Trimming at V came to 1 base and at J to 5 bases, leaving 1 base not matched to a gene. CDR1 SGHVS and CDR2 FQNEAQ come from the germline V gene. The CDR3 region is CASSLGGLAGDNEQFF. The DNA for the CDR3 is TGTGCCAGCAGCTTAGGGGGACTAGCGGGAGACAATGAGCAGTTCTTC.

The J gene is TRBJ2-5, the V gene TRBV12-3 or TRBV12-4; 8 nucleotides match TRBD1. CDR3 length: 14 residues. V lost 6 bases to trimming and J lost 5 bases; unmatched junction nucleotides: 8. This CDR3 is CASSDQGAGETQYF. The CDR3, as DNA: TGTGCCAGCAGCGACCAGGGGGCGGGGGAGACCCAGTACTTC.

The sample holds one count of this clonotype. The V and J genes are TRBV20-1 and TRBJ1-1; D unresolved. The CDR3 covers 14 residues. Germline assignment: CDR1 DFQATT and CDR2 SNEGSKA (reference sequence). V lost 0 bases to trimming and J lost 5 bases, with 13 bases between them. CDR3 nucleotides: TGCAGTGCTAGAGATGATAGGACGGGTACTGAAGCTTTCTTT. This translates into CSARDDRTGTEAFF.

The V gene is TRBV20-1, the J gene TRBJ2-1, with 8 bases that match TRBD2. The V gene's germline CDR1 is DFQATT and CDR2 SNEGSKA (reference sequence). V lost 3 bases, J lost 15 bases, and 10 bases stayed unmatched. The length of the CDR3 is 12 residues. CDR3 sequence (DNA): TGCAGTGCTAGTTACAGCGGGAGTGTATCGTTCTTC. Amino acids: CSASYSGSVSFF.

The rearrangement uses TRBV6-5 and TRBJ2-5, with 8 bases fitting TRBD1. With V trimmed by 6 bases and J by 5 bases, 8 bases remained unmatched. This CDR3 spans 14 amino acids. Germline CDR1 is MNHEY and CDR2 is SVGAGI. CDR3 DNA: TGTGCCAGCAGGTCACAGGGGGGTGGTGAGACCCAGTACTTC. It yields the protein CASRSQGGGETQYF.

In regard to this clonotype: At one boundary the junction diverges from the germline segment, which might be a read error. The chain couples TRBV13 to TRBJ2-3, with D possibly TRBD2 on 6 matching bases. The CDR3 totals 17 residues. Germline V gene data show CDR1 as PRHDT and CDR2 as FYEKMQ (reference sequence). The DNA of the CDR3 is TGTGCCAGCAGCTTGACCGGGACTCTACAAAGCACAGATATGCAGTATTTT. Its translation: CASSLTGTLQSTDMQYF.

This clonotype has more than one count but fewer than ten. J is TRBJ2-1 and V is TRBV6-2 or TRBV6-3, with D tentatively TRBD1 or TRBD2 (5 bases each). Germline loops: CDR1 MNHEY, CDR2 SVGEGT. The ends were cut back, 2 bases at V and 1 base at J, with 9 bases in the middle. The CDR3 consists of 15 residues. The CDR3 reads CASSYMRGSYNEQFF. CDR3 DNA: TGTGCCAGCAGTTACATGAGGGGTTCCTACAATGAGCAGTTCTTC.

The rearrangement links TRBV4-2 to TRBJ2-3; D is ambiguous. The CDR3 contains 16 residues. V shed 1 base and J shed 7 bases, with 18 bases lying between them. The germline CDR1 and CDR2 sequences are LGHNA and YNFKEQ. In nucleotides, the CDR3 is TGTGCCAGCAGCCAAGGGGGTGGCGGTAAGGGATATACGCAGTATTTT. Translation: CASSQGGGGKGYTQYF.

This clonotype was seen once. The chain uses TRBV6-1 and TRBJ1-2; D call uncertain. This CDR3 contains 14 residues. Germline V gene lookup returns CDR1 MNHNS and CDR2 SASEGT. V was pared by 0 bases and J by 8 bases, with 13 bases between. The CDR3 loop reads CASSEAETSGGYTF. CDR3 nucleotide sequence: TGTGCCAGCAGTGAAGCGGAAACTAGTGGAGGCTACACCTTC.

The J gene is TRBJ2-3, the V gene TRBV24-1; 8 bases line up with TRBD2. This CDR3 region has 17 residues. After removal of 4 bases from V and 3 bases from J, the junction contained 11 bases not matched to a gene. Germline CDR1 reads KGHDR; CDR2 reads SFDVKD. The CDR3: CATSDPRAGVGTDTQYF. The CDR3 nucleotides read TGTGCCACCAGTGACCCTCGAGCGGGAGTCGGGACAGATACGCAGTATTTT.

This clonotype was seen a handful of times. In DNA form, the CDR3 reads TGTGCCAGCAGTTTAGCCCACGGGGGTACGCAGTATTTT. As protein: CASSLAHGGTQYF. The chain is built from TRBV6-5 and TRBJ2-3, with D possibly being TRBD2 (6 bases). The CDR3 is made up of 13 amino acids. From germline, CDR1 is MNHEY and CDR2 SVGAGI. Trimming took off 4 bases at V and 8 bases at J, with 13 bases between the two ends.

The V gene is TRBV6-5, the J gene TRBJ1-6; 9 bases line up with TRBD1. The V gene's germline CDR1 is MNHEY and CDR2 SVGAGI. The CDR3 sequence is 15 residues long. Trimming removed 6 bases from V and 7 bases from J; junction bases left unmatched: 7. The CDR3 loop reads CASREQGADNSPLHF. The CDR3 DNA sequence: TGTGCCAGCAGGGAACAGGGGGCAGACAATTCACCCCTCCACTTT.

This clonotype was counted a few times. This chain joins TRBV20-1 and TRBJ2-3, with D tentatively TRBD1 or TRBD2 (5 bases each). The V end was cut by 6 bases, the J end by 3 bases, with 19 bases between. Germline-derived CDR1 and CDR2 are DFQATT and SNEGSKA (reference sequence). This CDR3 region has 15 residues. The CDR3 nucleotides read TGCAGTGCCAGCTCGTATGGGACGGGGACAGATACGCAGTATTTT. This gives the protein CSASSYGTGTDTQYF.

The chain carries TRBV5-1 and TRBJ2-1, with 10 bases identical to TRBD2. After removal of 4 bases from V and 3 bases from J, the junction contained 16 bases not matched to a gene. Germline CDR1 reads SGHRS; CDR2 reads YFSETQ. This CDR3 is 19 amino acids long. The CDR3 region is CASSPRVLAGDLGYNEQFF. CDR3 nucleotides: TGCGCCAGCAGCCCGAGGGTTCTAGCGGGAGACTTGGGCTACAATGAGCAGTTCTTC.

This clonotype ranks as medium-sized. The chain employs TRBV5-1 and TRBJ2-1, with 12 positions matching TRBD2. Germline CDR1 and CDR2: SGHRS and YFSETQ. V lost 0 bases and J lost 1; bases outside the gene matches: 2. The CDR3 is made up of 17 amino acids. CDR3 residues: CASSLVGLAGSYNEQFF. The CDR3 region has the DNA TGCGCCAGCAGCTTGGTTGGACTAGCGGGGTCCTACAATGAGCAGTTCTTC. The entire variable domain, with the rest obtained from reference TRBV5-1 and TRBJ2-1, is as follows: KAGVTQTPRYLIKTRGQQVTLSCSPISGHRSVSWYQQTPGQGLQFLFEYFSETQRNKGNFPGRFSGRQFSNSRSEMNVSTLELGDSALYLCASSLVGLAGSYNEQFFGPGTRLTVL.